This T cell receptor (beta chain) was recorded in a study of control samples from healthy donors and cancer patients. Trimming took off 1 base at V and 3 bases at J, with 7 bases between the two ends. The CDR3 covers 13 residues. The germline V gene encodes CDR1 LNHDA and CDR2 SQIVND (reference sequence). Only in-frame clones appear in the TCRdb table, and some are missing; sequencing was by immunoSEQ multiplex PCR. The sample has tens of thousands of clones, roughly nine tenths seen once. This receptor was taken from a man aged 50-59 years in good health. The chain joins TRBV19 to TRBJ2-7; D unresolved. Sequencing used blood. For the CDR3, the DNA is TGTGCCAGTAGTATAGGTAGTGGCTACGAGCAGTACTTC. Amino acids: CASSIGSGYEQYF.